Described below is a single T cell receptor beta chain sequence and its context. The CDR3 sequence is 17 residues long. V was pared by 4 bases and J by 0 bases, with 5 bases of the junction left unmatched. Germline CDR1 and CDR2: SGHTA and FQGNSA. These data originate in a study of T cell changes during pregnancy in multiple sclerosis. Here immunoSEQ multiplex PCR was the method, and the copy in TCRdb shows in-frame clones only, minus some. The table lists about 79,000 clones, roughly 93% of them singletons. V is TRBV7-2 and J is TRBJ1-5, with TRBD1 matching 11 bases. Here the sequenced sample was peripheral blood, taken in the second trimester of pregnancy. The origin of this receptor is a female donor in good health, enrolled as a control in a pregnancy study. The CDR3 DNA reads TGTGCCAGCAGCTGGACAGGGGGCTGGGGTAGCAATCAGCCCCAGCATTTT. Amino acid sequence: CASSWTGGWGSNQPQHF.